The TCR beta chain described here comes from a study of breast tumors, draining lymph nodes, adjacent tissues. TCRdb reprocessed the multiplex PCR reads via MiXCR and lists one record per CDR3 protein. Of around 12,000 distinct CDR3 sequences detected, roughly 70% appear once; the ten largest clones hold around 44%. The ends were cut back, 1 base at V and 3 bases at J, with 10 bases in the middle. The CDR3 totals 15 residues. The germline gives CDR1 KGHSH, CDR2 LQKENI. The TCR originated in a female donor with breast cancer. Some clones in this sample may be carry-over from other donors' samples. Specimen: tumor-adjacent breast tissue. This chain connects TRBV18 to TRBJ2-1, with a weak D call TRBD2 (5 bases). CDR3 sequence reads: CASSPLVGNYNEQFF. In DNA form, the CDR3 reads TGTGCCAGCTCACCACTGGTCGGGAACTACAATGAGCAGTTCTTC.